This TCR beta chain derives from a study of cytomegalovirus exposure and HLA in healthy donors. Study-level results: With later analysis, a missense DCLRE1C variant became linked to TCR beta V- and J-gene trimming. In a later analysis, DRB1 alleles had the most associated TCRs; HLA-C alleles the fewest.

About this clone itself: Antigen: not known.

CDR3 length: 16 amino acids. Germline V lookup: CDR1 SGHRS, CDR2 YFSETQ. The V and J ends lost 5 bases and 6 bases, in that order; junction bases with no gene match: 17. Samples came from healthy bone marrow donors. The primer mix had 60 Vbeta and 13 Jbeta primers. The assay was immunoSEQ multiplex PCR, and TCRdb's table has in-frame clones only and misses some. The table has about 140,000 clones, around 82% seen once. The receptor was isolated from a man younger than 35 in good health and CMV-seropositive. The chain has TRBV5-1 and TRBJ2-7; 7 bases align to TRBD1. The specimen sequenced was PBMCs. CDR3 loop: CASSSRDSFTTTEQYF. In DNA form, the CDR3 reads TGCGCCAGCAGTTCCCGGGACAGCTTCACTACTACCGAGCAGTACTTC.